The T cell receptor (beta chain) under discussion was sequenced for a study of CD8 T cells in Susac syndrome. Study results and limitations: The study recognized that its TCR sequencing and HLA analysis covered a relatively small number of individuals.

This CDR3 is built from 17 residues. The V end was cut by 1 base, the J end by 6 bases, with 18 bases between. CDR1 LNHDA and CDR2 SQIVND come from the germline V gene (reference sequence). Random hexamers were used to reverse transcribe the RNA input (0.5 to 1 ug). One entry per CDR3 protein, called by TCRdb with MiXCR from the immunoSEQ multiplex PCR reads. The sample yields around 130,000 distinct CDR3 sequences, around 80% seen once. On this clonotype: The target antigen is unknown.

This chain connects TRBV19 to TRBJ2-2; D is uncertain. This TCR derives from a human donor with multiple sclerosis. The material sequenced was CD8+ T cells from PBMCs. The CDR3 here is CASSIGPLKGYPGELFF. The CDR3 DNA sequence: TGTGCCAGTAGTATAGGGCCACTTAAGGGCTACCCCGGGGAGCTGTTTTTT.